This T cell receptor beta chain emerged from a study of blood T cell repertoires in COVID-19. Study information: Nucleic acid was either cDNA or gDNA, and it came from T cells, B-cell-depleted T cells, or PBMCs.

A Seattle source enrolled patients during active infection and followed them longitudinally. The authors' processing: The authors estimated nucleated cell counts from reference gene primer amplification. Sequencing was performed with immunoSEQ multiplex PCR; in TCRdb, only in-frame clones are kept and a portion is missing. From that table come the V and J calls and clone size; the DNA was used to work out D and trimming. The sample includes roughly 200,000 clones, about 83% seen only once; the top ten take roughly 20%. This clone was recorded only once. This sequence originates from a person aged 70 to 85 with COVID-19, enrolled during active disease. Sample: peripheral blood.

The CDR3 region has the DNA TGTGCCAGCAGTCTCGACACCCAGGGATATGAAGCTTTCTTT. Residues: CASSLDTQGYEAFF. This chain connects TRBV6-2 or TRBV6-3 to TRBJ1-1, with D tentatively TRBD1 (5 bases). From germline, CDR1 is MNHEY and CDR2 SVGEGT. Trimming cost V 5 bases and J 7 bases, with 17 bases left between them. CDR3 length equals 14 residues.